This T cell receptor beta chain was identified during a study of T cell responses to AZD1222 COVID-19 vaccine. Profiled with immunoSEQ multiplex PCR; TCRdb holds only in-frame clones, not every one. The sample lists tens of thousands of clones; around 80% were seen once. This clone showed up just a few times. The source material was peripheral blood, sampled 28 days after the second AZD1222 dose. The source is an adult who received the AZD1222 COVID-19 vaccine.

CDR3 sequence reads: CASSLVFGEQFF. CDR3 coding DNA: TGTGCCAGCAGCTTGGTGTTTGGTGAGCAGTTCTTC. V is TRBV5-4 and J is TRBJ2-1; D is uncertain. Trimming shortened V by 0 bases and J by 9 bases, and 7 bases separated the two germline ends. The CDR3 loop spans 12 amino acids. CDR1 is SGHNT and CDR2 is YYREEE in the germline V gene (reference sequence).